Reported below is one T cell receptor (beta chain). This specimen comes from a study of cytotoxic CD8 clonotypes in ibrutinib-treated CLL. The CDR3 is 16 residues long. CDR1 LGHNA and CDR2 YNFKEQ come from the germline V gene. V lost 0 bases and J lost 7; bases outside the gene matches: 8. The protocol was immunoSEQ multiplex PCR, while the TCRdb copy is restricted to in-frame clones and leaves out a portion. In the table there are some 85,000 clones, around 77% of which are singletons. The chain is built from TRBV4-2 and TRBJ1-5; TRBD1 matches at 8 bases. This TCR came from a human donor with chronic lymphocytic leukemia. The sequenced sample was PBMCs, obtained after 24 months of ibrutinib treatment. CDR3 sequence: CASSQEMTGDRQPQHF. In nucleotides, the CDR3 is TGTGCCAGCAGCCAAGAAATGACAGGGGATAGGCAGCCCCAGCATTTT.